This TCR beta chain was captured in a study of regulatory T cells in long-lasting Graves disease. The CDR3 is 13 residues long. The germline gives CDR1 SQVTM, CDR2 ANQGSEA. V dropped 0 bases and J dropped 7 bases, with 12 bases sitting between them. iRepertoire HTBI primers and Arm-PCR of CDR3 regions built TCR beta libraries. TCRdb reprocessed the multiplex PCR reads via MiXCR and lists one record per CDR3 protein. The profile covers 400,000 to 500,000 distinct CDR3 sequences, with 20% to 25% appearing a single time and about 12% taken by the ten largest. This clonotype occurred many times. Time point here: persistent/refractory GD, antithyroid drugs over 5 years with positive TRAb. Generation of the TCR library employed RNA extracted from PBMCs. Graves' disease diagnosis was established per American Thyroid Association guidelines. A volume of approximately 9 milliliters of peripheral blood was collected in EDTA tubes.

The V and J genes are TRBV29-1 and TRBJ1-2, with D unresolved. The TCR sequence derives from a female donor with Graves disease. This specimen was peripheral blood mononuclear cells (PBMCs), taken when the disease was refractory, from a patient treated with antithyroid drugs. The CDR3 coding sequence is TGCAGCGTTGAAGATAGTGAAGAAAGTGGCTACACCTTC. Translated: CSVEDSEESGYTF.